This TCR beta chain was documented in a study of blood T cell repertoires in COVID-19. Study as a whole: Sources were T cells, B-cell-depleted T cells, or PBMCs; the material itself was cDNA or gDNA.

Germline CDR1 SGHRS, CDR2 YFSETQ. V was cut by 1 base and J by 5 bases, with 10 bases left in between. The CDR3 has 14 residues. Measured with immunoSEQ multiplex PCR; TCRdb has only the in-frame clones, and not every one. The sample contains 200,000 to 250,000 clones, approximately 80% of which appear only once. This sequence originates from a woman of 80 years or more with active or convalescent COVID-19. Specimen: peripheral blood. The J gene is TRBJ2-1, the V gene TRBV5-1; TRBD2 is a possible D gene (5 bases). CDR3 sequence (DNA): TGCGCCAGCAGCTTGATAAGCGGCGACAATGAGCAGTTCTTC. This encodes CASSLISGDNEQFF.